This TCR beta chain was sequenced for a study of T cells after yellow fever vaccination. As for the study in general: Where fractions had low cell numbers, libraries were prepared from them with the SMART-Seq v4 Ultra Low Input RNA kit.

Study-level results: Only a small proportion of the clonotypes turned up in both the CD4 and the CD8 compartments, likely arising from convergent recombination. Primary-vaccination clones mostly resurfaced post-booster (nearly 97% CD4, approximately 89% CD8).

A 5'RACE template-switching step, the method used to make TCR cDNA, added a universal primer site and UMIs. TCRdb re-called the 5' RACE reads through MiXCR, storing one row per CDR3 protein. Counted here are about 160,000 distinct CDR3 sequences, around 7.2% occurring once; the ten biggest clones make up roughly 2.5%. In this sample, this clonotype turned up many times. Its antigen remains unknown. This CDR3 has 13 amino acids. Germline loops: CDR1 DFQATT, CDR2 SNEGSKA (reference sequence). The junction had 7 bases not matched to a gene; V was cut back by 4 bases and J by 5 bases. Material: CD4+ T cells sorted from PBMCs, obtained around 5 days after the first yellow fever vaccination. This chain joins TRBV20-1 and TRBJ2-7; 8 nucleotides align to TRBD2. This clonotype originated in a man younger than 35 who received the YFV17D yellow fever vaccine. The CDR3 reads CSATVAGLDEQYF. The CDR3 DNA follows: TGCAGTGCTACCGTAGCGGGGCTCGACGAGCAGTACTTC.